This record looks at one TCR beta chain sequence and its context. The sample originates from a study of PD-1 blockade in classical Hodgkin lymphoma. In every patient, relapse followed autologous stem cell transplantation, while exposure to brentuximab vedotin differed. The CDR3 is made up of 14 amino acids. Losses at the gene ends were 5 bases for V and 3 bases for J; bases not matched to a gene: 5. The germline V gene has CDR1 SEHNR and CDR2 FQNEAQ (reference sequence). Only in-frame clones appear in the TCRdb table, and some are missing; sequencing was by immunoSEQ multiplex PCR. The table has approximately 12,000 clones, about four fifths seen once; the top ten hold approximately 26%.

This specimen was peripheral blood mononuclear cells (PBMCs), taken at baseline. This sequence was found in a human donor with classical Hodgkin lymphoma. V and J are TRBV7-9 and TRBJ2-7; 9 positions agree with TRBD1. The CDR3 here is CASSRPGQGYEQYF. As DNA, the CDR3 is TGTGCCAGCAGCCGACCGGGACAGGGCTACGAGCAGTACTTC.